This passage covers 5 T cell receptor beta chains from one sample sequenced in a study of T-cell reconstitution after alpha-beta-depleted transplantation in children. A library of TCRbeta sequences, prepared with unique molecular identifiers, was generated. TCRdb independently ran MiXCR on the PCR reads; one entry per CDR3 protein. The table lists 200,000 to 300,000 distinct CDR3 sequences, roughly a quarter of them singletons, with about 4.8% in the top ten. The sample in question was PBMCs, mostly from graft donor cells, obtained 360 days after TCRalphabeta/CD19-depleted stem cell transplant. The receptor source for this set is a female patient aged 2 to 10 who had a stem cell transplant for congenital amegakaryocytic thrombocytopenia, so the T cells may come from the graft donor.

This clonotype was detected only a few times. CDR3: CSASRGTGGGYNSPLHF. In DNA, the CDR3 is TGCAGTGCTTCCCGAGGTACAGGGGGAGGTTATAATTCACCCCTCCACTTT. The chain uses TRBV20-1 and TRBJ1-6; TRBD1 matches at 8 bases. The CDR3 has 17 amino acids. The germline CDR1 and CDR2 sequences are DFQATT and SNEGSKA (reference sequence). V was clipped by 5 bases and J by 4 bases; unmatched bases: 13.

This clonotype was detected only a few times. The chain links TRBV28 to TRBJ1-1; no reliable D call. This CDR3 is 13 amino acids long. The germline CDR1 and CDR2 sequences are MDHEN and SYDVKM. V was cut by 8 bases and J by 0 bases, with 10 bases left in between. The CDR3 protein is CASSTPMNTEAFF. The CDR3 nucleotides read TGTGCCAGCTCCACTCCGATGAACACTGAAGCTTTCTTT.

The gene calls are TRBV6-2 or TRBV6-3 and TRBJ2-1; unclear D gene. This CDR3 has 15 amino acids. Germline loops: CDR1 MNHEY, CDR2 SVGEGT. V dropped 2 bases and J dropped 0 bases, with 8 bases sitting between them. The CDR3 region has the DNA TGTGCCAGCAGTTACACGCGATACTCCTACAATGAGCAGTTCTTC. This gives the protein CASSYTRYSYNEQFF.

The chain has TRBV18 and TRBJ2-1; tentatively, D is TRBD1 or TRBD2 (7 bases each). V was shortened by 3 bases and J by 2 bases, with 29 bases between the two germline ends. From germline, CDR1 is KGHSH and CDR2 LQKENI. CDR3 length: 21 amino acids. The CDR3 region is CASSPERQGPASGHTYNEQFF. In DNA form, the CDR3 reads TGTGCCAGCTCACCTGAACGACAGGGTCCGGCTAGCGGACATACCTACAATGAGCAGTTCTTC.

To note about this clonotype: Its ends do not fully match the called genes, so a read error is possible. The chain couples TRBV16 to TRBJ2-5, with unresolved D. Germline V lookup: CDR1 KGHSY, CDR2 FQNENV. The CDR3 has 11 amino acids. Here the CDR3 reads CASSKSETQYF. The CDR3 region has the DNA TGTGCCAGCAGCAAATCGGAGACCCAGTACTTC.